These 20 T cell receptor beta chains originate from one sample sequenced in a study of blood T cell repertoires in COVID-19. Profiling relied on immunoSEQ multiplex PCR, and the TCRdb table lists in-frame clones only, not all of them. The sample has tens of thousands of clones; roughly 80% are singletons. The sequenced sample was peripheral blood. These receptors were taken from a man in his 60s in a cohort sampled during active COVID-19.

This chain uses TRBV4-3 with TRBJ1-3; D gene ambiguous. Trimming pared 0 bases from V and 4 bases from J, leaving 16 bases between. The CDR3 loop spans 17 amino acids. Germline lookup yields CDR1 LGHNA and CDR2 YSLEER. CDR3 sequence reads: CASSQDLPAGRGNTIYF. In nucleotides, the CDR3 is TGCGCCAGCAGCCAAGATCTTCCTGCGGGTAGGGGAAACACCATATATTTT.

The genes are TRBV4-2 and TRBJ2-3; TRBD2 matches 11 bases. Per germline, CDR1 LGHNA and CDR2 YNFKEQ. CDR3 size: 17 residues. With 1 base clipped from V and 5 bases from J, the junction kept 8 bases outside the gene matches. The CDR3 bases are TGTGCCAGCAGCCAAGTTGGGGCCCTAGCGGGAGGAGATACGCAGTATTTT. Amino acids: CASSQVGALAGGDTQYF.

The chain combines TRBV7-9 with TRBJ2-7, with 13 bases that match TRBD2. The CDR3 is 17 residues long. The germline gives CDR1 SEHNR, CDR2 FQNEAQ (reference sequence). Trimming cost V 6 bases and J 2 bases; bases outside gene matches: 10. This CDR3 reads CASSPGTSGILAYEQYF. Here the CDR3 DNA reads TGTGCCAGCAGTCCCGGGACTAGCGGGATCCTCGCCTACGAGCAGTACTTC.

This sequence joins TRBV28 and TRBJ2-7, with 7 bases that match TRBD2. The J segment lost 1 base and the V segment lost 6 bases, leaving 0 bases of the junction unmatched. This CDR3 is 12 amino acids long. CDR1 is MDHEN, CDR2 SYDVKM, per germline. CDR3 region: CASRGGSYEQYF. The CDR3 nucleotides are TGTGCCAGCAGGGGAGGGTCCTACGAGCAGTACTTC.

This clone was seen just once. J is TRBJ2-2 and V is TRBV19; maybe TRBD1 (6 bases). V was shortened by 8 bases and J by 0 bases, with 7 bases between the two germline ends. The CDR3 loop spans 13 amino acids. CDR1 is LNHDA, CDR2 SQIVND, per germline (reference sequence). This chain's CDR3 is CASGDTNTGELFF. The CDR3 DNA reads TGTGCCAGTGGGGACACGAACACCGGGGAGCTGTTTTTT.

DNA for the CDR3: TGTGCCAGCAGCCAACTTACCGGGACTCTCTACGAGCAGTACTTC. Protein product: CASSQLTGTLYEQYF. The rearrangement uses TRBV3-1 (or the pseudogene TRBV3-2) and TRBJ2-7; the D gene is possibly TRBD2 (6 bases). V lost 2 bases and J lost 3, with 14 bases in between. The CDR3 is 15 amino acids. Germline V CDR1 and CDR2: LGHDT, YNNKEL (reference sequence).

The chain links TRBV21-1 to TRBJ2-7; the table's D call, TRBD2, was not checked against the DNA. TRBV21-1 is a listed pseudogene. The length of the CDR3 is 14 residues. CDR3 sequence: CASSRGTCPDEQYF. CDR3 nucleotides: TGTGCCAGCAGCAGAGGGACTTGCCCCGACGAGCAGTACTTC.

This chain joins TRBV7-9 and TRBJ1-4; D unresolved. Germline CDR1 SEHNR, CDR2 FQNEAQ (reference sequence). Trimming left V 5 bases short and J 5 bases short, with 12 bases between. This CDR3 contains 14 residues. The CDR3 sequence is CASSRTYSNEKLFF. The CDR3 DNA sequence: TGTGCCAGCAGCAGGACTTACTCCAATGAAAAACTGTTTTTT.

This clone turned up a few times. The chain is built from TRBV24-1 and TRBJ2-7; TRBD1 agrees at 7 bases. Trimming cost V 3 bases and J 6 bases; bases outside gene matches: 10. Germline lookup yields CDR1 KGHDR and CDR2 SFDVKD. The CDR3 contains 15 residues. The CDR3 is CATSDIRGGAAEQYF. The DNA of the CDR3 is TGTGCCACCAGTGATATCCGAGGGGGCGCGGCCGAGCAGTACTTC.

CDR3 region: CASSAKFVGQGGESYGYTF. The CDR3 nucleotides read TGTGCCAGCAGCGCCAAGTTTGTAGGACAGGGAGGAGAAAGCTATGGCTACACCTTC. The V gene is TRBV11-2, the J gene TRBJ1-2; TRBD1 matches at 8 bases. The CDR3 contains 19 residues. V lost 5 bases, J lost 4 bases, and 21 bases stayed unmatched. In germline, CDR1 is SGHAT, CDR2 FQNNGV.

The chain couples TRBV6-2 or TRBV6-3 to TRBJ2-1; 13 nucleotides align to TRBD2. The CDR3 totals 21 residues. Germline V CDR1 and CDR2: MNHEY, SVGEGT. J gave up 2 bases and V 0 bases, and 13 bases lay outside the gene matches. The CDR3 coding sequence is TGTGCCAGCAGTTACTCATCGACACTAGCGGGGGGGATGCAGACCTACAATGAGCAGTTCTTC. Amino acids: CASSYSSTLAGGMQTYNEQFF.

The rearrangement joins TRBV6-5 to TRBJ2-3, with 8 bases matching TRBD1. Germline CDR1 is MNHEY and CDR2 is SVGAGI. With V trimmed by 6 bases and J by 6 bases, 11 bases remained unmatched. There are 15 residues in the CDR3. This CDR3 is CASSLPWTGRDTQYF. The CDR3 coding sequence is TGTGCCAGCAGCTTACCCTGGACAGGGAGGGATACGCAGTATTTT.

The chain combines TRBV5-1 with TRBJ2-3, with TRBD2 matching over 13 bases. V lost 4 bases to trimming and J lost 2 bases; unmatched junction nucleotides: 7. Germline-derived CDR1 and CDR2 are SGHRS and YFSETQ. The CDR3 runs to 17 residues. The CDR3, as DNA: TGCGCCAGCAGCCCCGGACTAGCGGGGGAGCTCACAGATACGCAGTATTTT. Protein product: CASSPGLAGELTDTQYF.

The chain recombines TRBV6-6 with TRBJ1-1; weak D call: TRBD1 (5 bases). Trimming took off 6 bases at V and 5 bases at J, with 19 bases between the two ends. CDR3 size: 15 residues. Per the germline V gene, CDR1 is MNHNY and CDR2 is SVGAGI (reference sequence). The DNA of the CDR3 is TGTGCCAGCAGCCCCAGGGTCGGTGGTAATACTGAAGCTTTCTTT. Protein: CASSPRVGGNTEAFF.

The chain carries TRBV24-1 and TRBJ1-5; 7 bases line up with TRBD1. Germline trimming cut 0 bases from V and 5 bases from J; bases unmatched to any gene: 6. This CDR3 region has 16 residues. Germline V gene sequence: CDR1 KGHDR, CDR2 SFDVKD. The CDR3 loop is CATSDLHLRGDQPQHF. CDR3 DNA sequence: TGTGCCACCAGTGATTTGCATCTCAGGGGGGATCAGCCCCAGCATTTT.

The chain carries TRBV30 and TRBJ1-3; D is unclear. Germline V gene sequence: CDR1 GTSNPN, CDR2 SVGIG (reference sequence). The CDR3 length is 13 residues. Trimming removed 0 bases from V and 2 bases from J, with 5 bases in between. The CDR3 protein is CAWSVSAGNTIYF. Here the CDR3 DNA reads TGTGCCTGGAGTGTATCAGCTGGAAACACCATATATTTT. Variable domain in full (rest from reference TRBV30 and TRBJ1-3): SQTIHQWPATLVQPVGSPLSLECTVEGTSNPNLYWYRQAAGRGLQLLFYSVGIGQISSEVPQNLSASRPQDRQFILSSKKLLLSDSGFYLCAWSVSAGNTIYFGEGSWLTVV.

V usage is TRBV7-2 and J usage is TRBJ2-7, with D possibly matching TRBD2 (6 bases). V shed 4 bases and J shed 1 base, with 14 bases lying between them. CDR1 is SGHTA, CDR2 FQGNSA, per germline. The CDR3 consists of 15 residues. CDR3 DNA sequence: TGTGCCAGCAGCTCCGGAGGGGTAGGGTCCTACGAGCAGTACTTC. It encodes CASSSGGVGSYEQYF. Supplemented by reference TRBV7-2 and TRBJ2-7, the full variable domain reads GAGVSQSPSNKVTEKGKDVELRCDPISGHTALYWYRQSLGQGLEFLIYFQGNSAPDKSGLPSDRFSAERTGGSVSTLTIQRTQQEDSAVYLCASSSGGVGSYEQYFGPGTRLTVT.

The chain couples TRBV4-3 to TRBJ2-7; D remains ambiguous. This CDR3 contains 13 residues. Deletions cut 0 bases from V and 6 bases from J, with 9 bases between. The germline V gene has CDR1 LGHNA and CDR2 YSLEER. CDR3: CASSQDRAGEQYF. The CDR3 region has the DNA TGCGCCAGCAGCCAAGATCGAGCCGGCGAGCAGTACTTC.

The chain uses TRBV28 and TRBJ2-3, with D unclear. The V end was cut by 6 bases, the J end by 2 bases, with 6 bases between. Looked up from germline, CDR1 is MDHEN and CDR2 is SYDVKM. CDR3 length equals 12 residues. The CDR3 spells CASSPYTDTQYF. The CDR3 coding sequence is TGTGCCAGCAGCCCCTACACAGATACGCAGTATTTT.

The chain carries TRBV27 and TRBJ2-6; D gene ambiguous. V was trimmed by 3 bases and J by 1 base, leaving 7 bases between them. This CDR3 comprises 15 residues. In germline, CDR1 is MNHEY, CDR2 SMNVEV (reference sequence). CDR3 sequence reads: CASSFSRSGANVLTF. CDR3 sequence (DNA): TGTGCCAGCAGTTTTTCCAGGTCTGGGGCCAACGTCCTGACTTTC.